This T cell receptor (beta chain) was captured by sequencing in a study of T cell responses to AZD1222 COVID-19 vaccine. Whole-study findings and limits: Just a handful of AZD1222 recipients were seropositive at baseline. Donors were largely white British and mainly female; clonal diversity was possibly underestimated.

Turning to this clone: Its antigen is not identified.

This CDR3 spans 14 amino acids. Per the germline V gene, CDR1 is MNHEY and CDR2 is SVGAGI. V lost 6 bases and J lost 6, with 18 bases in between. Sequenced by immunoSEQ multiplex PCR; TCRdb stores in-frame clones only, minus some. This table holds about 140,000 clones, 80% to 95% found once. Sequencing used peripheral blood, obtained on day 0 of AZD1222 vaccination. The V gene is TRBV6-5, the J gene TRBJ2-7, with no clear D. The receptor was derived from an adult in good health. CDR3 sequence: CASRQSPGSSEQYF. In DNA, the CDR3 is TGTGCCAGCAGACAATCCCCGGGCTCCAGCGAGCAGTACTTC.